The rows below give T cell receptor beta chains drawn from one sample of a study of graft-versus-host responses after intestinal transplantation. Clones were sequenced by immunoSEQ multiplex PCR, and TCRdb holds only the in-frame ones, with some missing. Of around 13,000 clones in the sample, more than 85% were seen once. The sample was PBMCs, taken 950 to 1,300 days after intestinal transplantation. The source is a human patient who received an intestinal transplant, so some T cells may come from the graft donor. CDR3s include the opening cysteine and the closing phenylalanine or tryptophan. Fields, in order: D gene, V gene, clone size, J gene, CDR3 DNA, CDR3 protein. A D gene is named only where the DNA matches it firmly. Rows give clone size only sometimes, using once, few, many, or a class for an expanded clone.

.	TRBV19	.	TRBJ2-1	TGTGCCAGTAGCACTAGGACTGTCTACTCCTACAATGAGCAGTTCTTC	CASSTRTVYSYNEQFF
.	TRBV9	.	TRBJ1-5	TGTGCCAGCAGCGTACGAGGGGAGGTCAATCAGCCCCAGCATTTT	CASSVRGEVNQPQHF
TRBD2	TRBV2	.	TRBJ2-7	TGTGCCAGCAGTTTGGGAGGGGCTGGGGAGCAGTACTTC	CASSLGGAGEQYF
TRBD1	TRBV7-9	.	TRBJ1-5	TGTGCCAGCAGCCTCGGCACAGGGGACAATCAGCCCCAGCATTTT	CASSLGTGDNQPQHF
TRBD1	TRBV11-3	.	TRBJ2-7	TGTGCCAGCAGCTTGCGAGGGACAGACTACGAGCAGTACTTC	CASSLRGTDYEQYF
TRBD2	TRBV19	.	TRBJ2-7	TGTGCCAGTAGTTCCCGGGGGGGACTTACCTACGAGCAGTACTTC	CASSSRGGLTYEQYF
TRBD1	TRBV10-3	.	TRBJ2-7	TGTGCCAGCCTACAGGGGTCTGAGCAGTACTTC	CASLQGSEQYF
.	TRBV11-2	.	TRBJ2-2	TGTGCCAGCAGCTCCAACAGTTACACCGGGGAGCTGTTTTTT	CASSSNSYTGELFF
.	TRBV5-1	.	TRBJ1-1	TGCGCCAGCAGCTTAAATCCCGGGGTTACGGCTTTCTTT	CASSLNPGVTAFF
.	TRBV5-6	.	TRBJ2-7	TGTGCCAGCAGCTTGATAAGGTACGAGCAGTACTTC	CASSLIRYEQYF
TRBD1	TRBV4-1	.	TRBJ1-6	TGCGCCAGCAGCCCCACTCCCCAGACAGGGGATAATTCACCCCTCCACTTT	CASSPTPQTGDNSPLHF
TRBD2	TRBV7-9	.	TRBJ2-3	TGTGCCAGCAGCCGAATGATTGGCGGGGGGTTATCGGATACGCAGTATTTT	CASSRMIGGGLSDTQYF
TRBD1	TRBV6-5	.	TRBJ1-1	TGTGCCAGCAGTTACTCTTCCACAGGGGGCGAAGCTTTCTTT	CASSYSSTGGEAFF
TRBD2	TRBV7-2	.	TRBJ2-7	TGTGCCAGCAGCTTGCGGGAGAGAGGGTACGAGCAGTACTTC	CASSLRERGYEQYF
.	TRBV5-6	.	TRBJ1-6	TGTGCCAGCAGCTCCTTGGGGGGGCAGGGGATATGGTCACCCCTCCACTTT	CASSSLGGQGIWSPLHF
.	TRBV14	.	TRBJ1-1	TGTGCCAGCAGCCAAGTCGGGGGGTGGGACACTGAAGCTTTCTTT	CASSQVGGWDTEAFF
.	TRBV6-6	.	TRBJ1-1	TGTGCCAGCAGTATACAGGGCACTGAAGCTTTCTTT	CASSIQGTEAFF
.	TRBV9	.	TRBJ1-2	TGTGCCAGCGTCAATCAAGGGGGGTATGGCTACACCTTC	CASVNQGGYGYTF
.	TRBV4-1	.	TRBJ2-2	TGCGCCAGCAGCCAAGAAGGGGGATCCACCGGGGAGCTGTTTTTT	CASSQEGGSTGELFF
.	TRBV18	.	TRBJ1-1	TGTGCCAGCTCACCCAGGGGCTCTGCCACTGAAGCTTTCTTT	CASSPRGSATEAFF
TRBD1	TRBV18	.	TRBJ1-2	TGTGCCAGCTCATCGGGGACAGGGGGCCAGACTAACTATGGCTACACCTTC	CASSSGTGGQTNYGYTF
.	TRBV6-5	.	TRBJ2-3	TGTGCCAGCACTGGCGGGTCCCCAGATACGCAGTATTTT	CASTGGSPDTQYF
TRBD1	TRBV6-6	.	TRBJ1-5	TGTGCCAGCAGCCGACAGGGAGGGAGCAATCAGCCCCAGCATTTT	CASSRQGGSNQPQHF
.	TRBV18	.	TRBJ1-5	TGTGCCAGCTCTCTCAGGGACTGGAGTAGCAATCAGCCCCAGCATTTT	CASSLRDWSSNQPQHF
TRBD1	TRBV29-1	.	TRBJ1-1	TGCAGCGTCCACGACAGGGGGGCTGAAGCTTTCTTT	CSVHDRGAEAFF
.	TRBV7-9	.	TRBJ2-1	TGTGCCAGCAGCCTGGGACCAGGATACAATGAGCAGTTCTTC	CASSLGPGYNEQFF
.	TRBV11-3	once	TRBJ2-1	TGCGCCAGCAGCTTAAGCGGTAGCCCTAACAATGAGCAGTTCTTC	CASSLSGSPNNEQFF
.	TRBV11-3	.	TRBJ2-3	TGTGCCAGCAGCTTAGAGTGGGGTTACACAGATACGCAGTATTTT	CASSLEWGYTDTQYF
TRBD2	TRBV5-1	.	TRBJ2-3	TGCGCCAGCAGCCCTCAGCGGGGGGAGCGCACAGATACGCAGTATTTT	CASSPQRGERTDTQYF